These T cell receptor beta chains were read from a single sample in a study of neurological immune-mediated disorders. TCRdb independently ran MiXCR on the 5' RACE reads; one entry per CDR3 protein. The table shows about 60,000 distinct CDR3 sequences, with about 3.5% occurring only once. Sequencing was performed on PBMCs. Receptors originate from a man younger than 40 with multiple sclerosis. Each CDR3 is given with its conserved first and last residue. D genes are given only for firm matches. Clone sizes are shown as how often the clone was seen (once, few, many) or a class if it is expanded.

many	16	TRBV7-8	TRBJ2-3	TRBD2	TGTGCCAGCAGCTTAGGGGCTAGCGGAAGCACAGATACGCAGTATTTT	CASSLGASGSTDTQYF
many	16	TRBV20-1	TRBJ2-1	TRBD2	TGCAGTGCTAGGGAGACTAGCGGCAACCTAGTAAATGAGCAGTTCTTC	CSARETSGNLVNEQFF
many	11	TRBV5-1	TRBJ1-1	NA	TGCGCCAGCAGTGGAGGGAATGAAGCTTTCTTT	CASSGGNEAFF
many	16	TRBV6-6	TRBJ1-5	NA	TGTGCCAGCAGTTACGGGCCTGGGGTAAGCAATCAGCCCCAGCATTTT	CASSYGPGVSNQPQHF
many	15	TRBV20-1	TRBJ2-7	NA	TGCAGTGCTCTGAGCCGTAGCGGTAGCTCCTACGAGCAGTACTTC	CSALSRSGSSYEQYF
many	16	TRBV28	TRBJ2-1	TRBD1	TGTGCCAGCAGTCTTAACCCAGGGGGATCCTACAATGAGCAGTTCTTC	CASSLNPGGSYNEQFF
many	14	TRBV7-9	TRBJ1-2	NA	TGTGCCAGCAGTAACAGGGATGTCCTATACGGCTACACCTTC	CASSNRDVLYGYTF
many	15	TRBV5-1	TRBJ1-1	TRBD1	TGCGCCAGCAGTTCCACAGGGGCCGGGAACACTGAAGCTTTCTTT	CASSSTGAGNTEAFF
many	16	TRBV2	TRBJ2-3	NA	TGTGCCAGCAAAGTCTCCGGGGACTCCCTCACAGATACGCAGTATTTT	CASKVSGDSLTDTQYF
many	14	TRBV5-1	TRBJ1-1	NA	TGCGCCAGCAGCCCGAGAGGGGGGAGACCTGAAGCTTTCTTT	CASSPRGGRPEAFF
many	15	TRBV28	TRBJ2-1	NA	TGTGCCAGCTGGGTGGGAGGGGGTCAGTACAATGAGCAGTTCTTC	CASWVGGGQYNEQFF
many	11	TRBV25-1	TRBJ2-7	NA	TGTGCCAGCAGTGAAAGCCACGAGCAGTACTTC	CASSESHEQYF
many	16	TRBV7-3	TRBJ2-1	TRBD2	TGTGCCAGCAGCTTCCAAGCGGGAGGGCTGCAGGGGGAGCAGTTCTTC	CASSFQAGGLQGEQFF
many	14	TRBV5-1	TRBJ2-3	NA	TGCGCCAGCAGCTCGCTGGGAGTCACAGATACGCAGTATTTT	CASSSLGVTDTQYF
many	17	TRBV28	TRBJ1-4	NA	TGTGCCAGCAGTTCATCCGACAGGACTGCAACTAATGAAAAACTGTTTTTT	CASSSSDRTATNEKLFF
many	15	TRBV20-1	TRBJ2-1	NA	TGCAGTGCTAGAGACGCTGGCAGGGTATTCAATGAGCAGTTCTTC	CSARDAGRVFNEQFF
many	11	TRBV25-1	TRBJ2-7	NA	TGTGCCAGCAGTGGGTTCTACGAGCAGTACTTC	CASSGFYEQYF
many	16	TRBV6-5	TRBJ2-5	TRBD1	TGTGCCAGCAGTTACTCCGGACAGGGGTACCAAGAGACCCAGTACTTC	CASSYSGQGYQETQYF
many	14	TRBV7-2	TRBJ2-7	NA	TGTGCCAGCAGCTTGGTCTGGGGGTCCTACGAGCAGTACTTC	CASSLVWGSYEQYF
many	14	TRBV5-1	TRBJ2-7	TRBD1	TGCGCCAGCAGCTTGGCCGGGACAGCATACGAGCAGTACTTC	CASSLAGTAYEQYF